A single sample gave rise to the 2 T cell receptor beta chains below, sequenced in a study of blood T cell repertoires in COVID-19. Sequencing used immunoSEQ multiplex PCR; TCRdb keeps in-frame clones, though not all of them. The table includes approximately 190,000 clones, around 89% detected once. The sample consisted of peripheral blood. These receptor sequences come from a middle-aged man with active or convalescent COVID-19.

The V and J genes are TRBV7-8 and TRBJ1-3; D possibly corresponds to TRBD1 (6 bases). CDR3 length equals 15 residues. CDR1 is SGHVS, CDR2 FQNEAQ, per germline. V lost 4 bases and J lost 0, with 10 bases in between. The CDR3 sequence: CASSSTGSSGNTIYF. The DNA of the CDR3 is TGTGCCAGCAGCTCAACAGGGAGCTCTGGAAACACCATATATTTT.

This clone was recorded once. The V call is TRBV28, the J call TRBJ1-5; D call uncertain. The CDR3 spans 13 residues. From germline, CDR1 is MDHEN and CDR2 SYDVKM. V lost 2 bases and J lost 6, with 8 bases in between. The CDR3 sequence: CASSLRGGQPQHF. The CDR3 DNA sequence: TGTGCCAGCAGTTTACGGGGTGGTCAGCCCCAGCATTTT.